This record covers a single T cell receptor beta chain. This entry is derived from a study of CD8 T cells in Susac syndrome. TCR beta sequences were obtained from blood CD8+ and CD4+ T cells. With random hexamers, about 0.45 to 1 ug RNA was reverse transcribed. MiXCR was run by TCRdb on the immunoSEQ multiplex PCR reads, yielding one entry per CDR3 protein. The repertoire includes 120,000 or so distinct CDR3 sequences, about 95% of them detected once, and around 0.12% sits in the top ten. Losses at the gene ends were 5 bases for V and 5 bases for J; bases not matched to a gene: 8. CDR1 SGHTA and CDR2 FQGNSA come from the germline V gene. The CDR3 extends over 14 amino acids.

Sequencing used CD4+ T cells from PBMCs. The J gene is TRBJ1-1, the V gene TRBV7-2, with 7 bases lining up with TRBD1. The clonotype was recovered from a human donor in good health. For the CDR3, the DNA is TGTGCCAGCAGCCACGGACAGGTTGGGACTGAAGCTTTCTTT. Residues: CASSHGQVGTEAFF.